The 3 T cell receptor beta chains presented below share a single source sample, sequenced in a study of cytomegalovirus exposure and HLA in healthy donors. Vbeta (60) and Jbeta (13) primers were used in the PCR. This table comes from immunoSEQ multiplex PCR, and its TCRdb copy is limited to in-frame clones, with some not included. Found here are roughly 130,000 clones, 80% of them singletons; the top ten hold 2% to 2.5%. The sequencing input was PBMCs. The receptors derive from a man aged 30 to 39 in good health and CMV-seronegative.

The chain has TRBV18 and TRBJ2-5; 10 positions agree with TRBD2. The CDR3 runs to 16 residues. In germline, CDR1 is KGHSH, CDR2 LQKENI. Losses at the gene ends were 4 bases for V and 5 bases for J; bases not matched to a gene: 10. As DNA, the CDR3 is TGTGCCAGCTCACAAACCGGGACTAGCGCCCCGGAGACCCAGTACTTC. This sequence encodes CASSQTGTSAPETQYF.

This clone was counted only a few times. The chain joins TRBV5-1 to TRBJ1-5; TRBD1 matches at 7 bases. The germline CDR1 and CDR2 sequences are SGHRS and YFSETQ. After removal of 4 bases from V and 5 bases from J, the junction contained 3 bases not matched to a gene. This CDR3 spans 13 amino acids. CDR3 sequence (DNA): TGCGCCAGCAGCGAAACAGGGGATCAGCCCCAGCATTTT. Protein product: CASSETGDQPQHF.

The chain employs TRBV15 and TRBJ2-1; D is uncertain. The CDR3 runs 15 residues. Trimming took off 0 bases at V and 6 bases at J, with 12 bases between the two ends. The germline V gene encodes CDR1 LNHNV and CDR2 YYDKDF (reference sequence). CDR3 sequence reads: CATSRERRTTNEQFF. As DNA, the CDR3 is TGTGCCACCAGCAGAGAGCGACGAACTACCAATGAGCAGTTCTTC.